Listed below are T cell receptor beta chains from one sample, sequenced in a study of blood T cell repertoires in COVID-19. Clones were read by immunoSEQ multiplex PCR, and TCRdb kept only the in-frame ones, dropping some. The sample contains more than 100,000 clones, about 76% of which appear only once. Material: peripheral blood. Receptors originate from a woman aged 55 to 70 with active or convalescent COVID-19. The CDR3 runs from the conserved cysteine through the conserved F or W. A D gene is named only where the DNA matches it firmly. The listing skips clone size in some rows; elsewhere it reads once, few, many or a size class.

d_call	j_call	v_call	clone_size	cdr3_nt	cdr3_aa
-	TRBJ2-5	TRBV7-8	-	TGTGCCAGCAGCTTAGCGCTATCCCCAGAGACCCAGTACTTC	CASSLALSPETQYF
-	TRBJ1-1	TRBV6-5	once	TGTGCCAGCAGTTCCCAGGTCTTCACTGAAGCTTTCTTT	CASSSQVFTEAFF
TRBD1	TRBJ2-1	TRBV6-5	-	TGTGCCAGCAGGTCCGACAGGGGGTCCCACAATGAGCAGTTCTTC	CASRSDRGSHNEQFF
-	TRBJ2-1	TRBV6-6	few	TGTGCCAGCAGTTCCCCCGGGGGAGCCAATGAGCAGTTCTTC	CASSSPGGANEQFF
TRBD1	TRBJ2-2	TRBV7-2	-	TGTGCCAGCAGCTTGGGACAGGGGCGCACCGGGGAGCTGTTTTTT	CASSLGQGRTGELFF
-	TRBJ2-5	TRBV30	-	TGTGCCTGGAGTGCCAGCGGCGAGACCCAGTACTTC	CAWSASGETQYF
-	TRBJ2-3	TRBV3-1/TRBV3-2	-	TGTGCCAGCAGCCCCTGGGGTAGCGGAAACACAGATACGCAGTATTTT	CASSPWGSGNTDTQYF
-	TRBJ2-7	TRBV2	-	TGTGCCAGCAGTGAGGACACTCGCTCCTACGAGCAGTACTTC	CASSEDTRSYEQYF
-	TRBJ1-4	TRBV5-1	-	TGCGCCAGCAGCCCTCGGGAAGGAGGGAGTGAAAAACTGTTTTTT	CASSPREGGSEKLFF
TRBD2	TRBJ2-2	TRBV27	-	TGTGCCAGCAGTTTCTCGGGGAGGGCCGCCGGGGAGCTGTTTTTT	CASSFSGRAAGELFF
-	TRBJ2-1	TRBV10-3	-	TGTGCCATCAGTGACTTCTTGGCGGGACGGTTGAGGGAGAGCTCCTACAATGAGCAGTTCTTC	CAISDFLAGRLRESSYNEQFF
-	TRBJ1-1	TRBV28	-	TGTGCCAGCAGCCCTACAGTTATGAACACTGAAGCTTTCTTT	CASSPTVMNTEAFF
TRBD2	TRBJ2-5	TRBV7-6	-	TGTGCCAGCAGCTTACGGGGGGGAAGGGGACAAGAGACCCAGTACTTC	CASSLRGGRGQETQYF
TRBD2	TRBJ2-7	TRBV18	-	TGTGCCAGCCAACAGACGATAGCGGGAGGGAGCTACGAGCAGTACTTC	CASQQTIAGGSYEQYF
-	TRBJ1-2	TRBV7-9	-	TGTGCCAGCAGCTCAAGCGAGTCCATCTATGGCTACACCTTC	CASSSSESIYGYTF
-	TRBJ1-5	TRBV7-9	-	TGTGCCAGCAGCTTACCGAATCAGCCCCAGCATTTT	CASSLPNQPQHF
-	TRBJ1-4	TRBV2	-	TGTGCCAGCCAACGTTGGGGCGGCGATAATGAAAAACTGTTTTTT	CASQRWGGDNEKLFF
-	TRBJ2-5	TRBV6-6	once	TGTGCCAGCAGTTACACAGGCCCCTCGGGAGAGACCCAGTACTTC	CASSYTGPSGETQYF
TRBD1	TRBJ1-4	TRBV19	-	TGTGCCAGTAGTATGGACAGGGGGAATGAAAAACTGTTTTTT	CASSMDRGNEKLFF
TRBD1	TRBJ2-1	TRBV5-4	-	TGTGCCAGCAGCGCTGGGGGGGACAGGGAGGCTAGCAATGAGCAGTTCTTC	CASSAGGDREASNEQFF
-	TRBJ1-2	TRBV5-1	once	TGCGCCAGCAGCTTGCGGGTACAGGATTATGGCTACACCTTC	CASSLRVQDYGYTF
-	TRBJ1-5	TRBV7-9	-	TGTGCCAGCAGCCTCTGGCCCAACCCCCAGCATTTT	CASSLWPNPQHF
-	TRBJ1-1	TRBV24-1	-	TGTGCCACCAGTTGGTTGCGGAGTATGCGCACTGAAGCTTTCTTT	CATSWLRSMRTEAFF
-	TRBJ1-3	TRBV28	-	TGTGCCAGCACACAGGGAAACTCTGGAAACACCATATATTTT	CASTQGNSGNTIYF